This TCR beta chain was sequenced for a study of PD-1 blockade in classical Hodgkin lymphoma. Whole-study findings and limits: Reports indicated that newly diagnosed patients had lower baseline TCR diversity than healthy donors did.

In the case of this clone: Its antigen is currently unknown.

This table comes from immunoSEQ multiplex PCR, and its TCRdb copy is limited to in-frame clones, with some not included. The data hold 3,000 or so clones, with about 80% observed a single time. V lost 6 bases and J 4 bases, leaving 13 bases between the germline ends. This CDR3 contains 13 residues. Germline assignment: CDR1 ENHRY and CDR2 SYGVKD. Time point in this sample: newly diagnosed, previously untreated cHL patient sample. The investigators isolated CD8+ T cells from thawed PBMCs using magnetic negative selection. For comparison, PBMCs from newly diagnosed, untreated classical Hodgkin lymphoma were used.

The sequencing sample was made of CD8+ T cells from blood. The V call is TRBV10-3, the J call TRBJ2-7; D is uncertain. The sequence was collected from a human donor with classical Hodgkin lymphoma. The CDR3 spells CAISSPGSYEQYF. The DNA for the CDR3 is TGTGCCATCAGCTCCCCCGGGTCTTACGAGCAGTACTTC.